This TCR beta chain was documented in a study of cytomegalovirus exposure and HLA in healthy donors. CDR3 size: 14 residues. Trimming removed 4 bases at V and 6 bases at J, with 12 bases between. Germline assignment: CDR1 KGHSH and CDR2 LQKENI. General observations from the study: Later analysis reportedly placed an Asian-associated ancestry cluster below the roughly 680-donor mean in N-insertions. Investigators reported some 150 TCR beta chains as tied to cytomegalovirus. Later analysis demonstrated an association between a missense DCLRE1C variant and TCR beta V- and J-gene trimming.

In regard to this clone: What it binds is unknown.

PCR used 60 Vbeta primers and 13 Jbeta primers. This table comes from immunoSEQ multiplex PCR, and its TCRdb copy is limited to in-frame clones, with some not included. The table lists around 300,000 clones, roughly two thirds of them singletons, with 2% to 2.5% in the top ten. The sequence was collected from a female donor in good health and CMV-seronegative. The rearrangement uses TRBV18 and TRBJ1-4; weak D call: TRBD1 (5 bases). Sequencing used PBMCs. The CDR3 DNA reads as TGTGCCAGCTCACAATCGGGCAGGGATGAAAAACTGTTTTTT. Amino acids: CASSQSGRDEKLFF.